These 7 T cell receptor beta chains were sequenced from one sample in a study of Tregs in tolerant kidney transplant recipients. Generated by immunoSEQ multiplex PCR, the TCRdb table keeps only in-frame clones and is missing some. The table includes about 44,000 clones, about 95% detected once. Their specific antigens are unknown. The sequenced material came from Tregs from blood cultured with allogeneic cells. Receptor source: a human donor in good health.

This chain joins TRBV5-4 and TRBJ2-2; D possibly matches TRBD1 or TRBD2 (5 bases each). Germline V CDR1 and CDR2: SGHNT, YYREEE (reference sequence). The V end lost 4 bases, the J end lost 2 bases, and 9 bases lay between the germline ends. The CDR3 loop spans 14 amino acids. The CDR3 DNA follows: TGTGCCAGCAGCACGGGACCAAACACCGGGGAGCTGTTTTTT. Protein: CASSTGPNTGELFF.

The genes are TRBV6-1 and TRBJ1-5, with TRBD1 identical over 7 bases. The V gene's germline CDR1 is MNHNS and CDR2 SASEGT. The CDR3 contains 15 residues. Trimming removed 7 bases from V and 9 bases from J; junction bases left unmatched: 15. The CDR3: CASTGAQGGSRPQHF. CDR3 nucleotide sequence: TGTGCCAGCACCGGGGCCCAAGGGGGCTCCCGGCCCCAGCATTTT.

The chain carries TRBV7-9 and TRBJ1-2; D unresolved. Per germline, CDR1 SEHNR and CDR2 FQNEAQ (reference sequence). There are 15 residues in the CDR3. Trimming removed 5 bases at V and 2 bases at J, with 15 bases between. CDR3 DNA sequence: TGTGCCAGCAGCCCTACATGGGGTGAGAACTATGGCTACACCTTC. Amino acid sequence: CASSPTWGENYGYTF.

This clone was observed a single time. The gene calls are TRBV6-4 and TRBJ1-5; TRBD1 matches at 7 bases. V dropped 5 bases and J dropped 0; count of bases not matched to a gene: 7. The CDR3 has 16 amino acids. Germline V gene lookup returns CDR1 MRHNA and CDR2 SNTAGT. The CDR3 coding sequence is TGTGCCAGCAGTTGCCGGACAGGCTATAGCAATCAGCCCCAGCATTTT. It specifies CASSCRTGYSNQPQHF.

This chain uses TRBV6-1 with TRBJ2-3; TRBD2 agrees at 8 bases. With V trimmed by 4 bases and J by 4 bases, 7 bases remained unmatched. The CDR3 spans 15 residues. Germline loops: CDR1 MNHNS, CDR2 SASEGT. The CDR3 region has the DNA TGTGCCAGCAGTGTTCGCGGGGGGCGGGCAGATACGCAGTATTTT. This codes for CASSVRGGRADTQYF.

The gene calls are TRBV29-1 and TRBJ1-2; D not certain. The CDR3 loop spans 12 amino acids. Trimming left V 5 bases short and J 7 bases short, with 14 bases between. Germline V gene lookup returns CDR1 SQVTM and CDR2 ANQGSEA. CDR3 DNA sequence: TGCAGCGTTCACGGAGGGCGAGTTGGCTACACCTTC. Translated: CSVHGGRVGYTF.

This clone was counted once. The V gene is TRBV11-2, the J gene TRBJ2-1, with D perhaps assigned TRBD1 or TRBD2 (5 bases each). V dropped 5 bases and J dropped 13 bases, with 24 bases sitting between them. Germline values: CDR1 SGHAT, CDR2 FQNNGV. The CDR3 is 15 residues long. CDR3 amino acids: CASSGLLGQSRTQFF. The CDR3 DNA reads as TGTGCCAGCAGCGGACTTCTGGGTCAGTCTCGGACACAGTTCTTC.